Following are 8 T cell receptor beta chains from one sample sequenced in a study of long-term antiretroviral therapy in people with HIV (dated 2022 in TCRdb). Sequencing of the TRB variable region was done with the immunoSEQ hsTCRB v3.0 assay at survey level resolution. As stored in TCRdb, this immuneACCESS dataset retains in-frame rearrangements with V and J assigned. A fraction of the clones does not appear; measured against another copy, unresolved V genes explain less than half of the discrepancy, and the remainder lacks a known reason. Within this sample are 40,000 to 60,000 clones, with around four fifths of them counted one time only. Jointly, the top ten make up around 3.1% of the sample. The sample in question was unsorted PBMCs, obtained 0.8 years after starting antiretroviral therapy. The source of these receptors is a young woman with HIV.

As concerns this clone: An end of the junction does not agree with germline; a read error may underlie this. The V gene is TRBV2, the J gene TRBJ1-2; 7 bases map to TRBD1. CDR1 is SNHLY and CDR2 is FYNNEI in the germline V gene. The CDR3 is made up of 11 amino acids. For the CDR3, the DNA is TGTGCCACCCATCGACAGGGAAGGGTGGTTTTC. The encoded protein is CATHRQGRVVF.

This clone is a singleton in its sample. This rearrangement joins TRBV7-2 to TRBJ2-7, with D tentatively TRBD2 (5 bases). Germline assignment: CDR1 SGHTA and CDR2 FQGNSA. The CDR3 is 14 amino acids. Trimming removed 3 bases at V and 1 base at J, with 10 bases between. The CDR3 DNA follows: TGTGCCAGCAGCTTTTCATCGGGATCCTACGAGCAGTACTTC. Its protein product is CASSFSSGSYEQYF.

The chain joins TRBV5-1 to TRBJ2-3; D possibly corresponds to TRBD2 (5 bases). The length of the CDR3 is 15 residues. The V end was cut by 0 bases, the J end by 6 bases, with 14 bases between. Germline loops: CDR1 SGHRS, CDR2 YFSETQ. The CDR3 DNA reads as TGCGCCAGCAGCTTGGAGCTAGCTTGGCGGGATACGCAGTATTTT. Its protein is CASSLELAWRDTQYF.

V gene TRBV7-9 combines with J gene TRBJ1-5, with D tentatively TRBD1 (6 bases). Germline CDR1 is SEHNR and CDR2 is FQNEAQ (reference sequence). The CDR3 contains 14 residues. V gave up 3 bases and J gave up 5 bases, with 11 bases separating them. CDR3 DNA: TGTGCCAGCAGCTTTTCAGGGGAGCATCAGCCCCAGCATTTT. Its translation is CASSFSGEHQPQHF.

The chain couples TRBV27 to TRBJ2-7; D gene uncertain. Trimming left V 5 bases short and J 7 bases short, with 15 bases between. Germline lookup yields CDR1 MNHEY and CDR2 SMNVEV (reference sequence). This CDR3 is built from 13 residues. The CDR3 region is CASSKAGVREQYF. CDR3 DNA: TGTGCCAGCAGTAAGGCCGGAGTCAGGGAGCAGTACTTC.

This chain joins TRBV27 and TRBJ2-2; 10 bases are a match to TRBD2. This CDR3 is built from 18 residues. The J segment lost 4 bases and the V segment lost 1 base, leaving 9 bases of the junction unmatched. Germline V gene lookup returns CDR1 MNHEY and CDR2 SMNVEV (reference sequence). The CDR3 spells CASSLYPAGGPSTGELFF. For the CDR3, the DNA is TGTGCCAGCAGTTTATATCCAGCGGGAGGGCCAAGCACCGGGGAGCTGTTTTTT.

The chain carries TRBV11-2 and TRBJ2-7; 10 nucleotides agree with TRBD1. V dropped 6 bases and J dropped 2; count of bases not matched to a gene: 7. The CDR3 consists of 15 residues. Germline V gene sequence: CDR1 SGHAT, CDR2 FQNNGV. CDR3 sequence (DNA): TGTGCCAGCAGTCCTGGACAGGGGGTAGCCTACGAGCAGTACTTC. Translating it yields CASSPGQGVAYEQYF.

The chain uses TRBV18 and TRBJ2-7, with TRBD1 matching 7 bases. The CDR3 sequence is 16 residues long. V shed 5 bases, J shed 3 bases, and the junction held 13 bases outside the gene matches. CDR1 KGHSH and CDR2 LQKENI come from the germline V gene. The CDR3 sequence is CASSVGRDSAFYEQYF. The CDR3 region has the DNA TGTGCCAGCTCAGTAGGCCGGGACAGCGCTTTCTACGAGCAGTACTTC.